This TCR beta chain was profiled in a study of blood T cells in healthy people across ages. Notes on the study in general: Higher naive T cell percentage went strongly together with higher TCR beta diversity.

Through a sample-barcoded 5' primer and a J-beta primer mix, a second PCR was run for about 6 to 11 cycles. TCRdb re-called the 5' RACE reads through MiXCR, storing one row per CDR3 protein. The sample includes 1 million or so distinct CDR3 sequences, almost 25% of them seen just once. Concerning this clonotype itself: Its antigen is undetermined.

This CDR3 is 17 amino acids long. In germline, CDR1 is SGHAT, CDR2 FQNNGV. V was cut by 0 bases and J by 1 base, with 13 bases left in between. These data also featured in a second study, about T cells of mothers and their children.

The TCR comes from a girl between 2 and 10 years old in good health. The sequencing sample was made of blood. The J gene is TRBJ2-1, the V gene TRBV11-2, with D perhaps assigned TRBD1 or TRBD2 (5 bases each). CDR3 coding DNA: TGTGCCAGCAGCTTAGATCGGGACGTCGGATCCTACAATGAGCAGTTCTTC. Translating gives CASSLDRDVGSYNEQFF.